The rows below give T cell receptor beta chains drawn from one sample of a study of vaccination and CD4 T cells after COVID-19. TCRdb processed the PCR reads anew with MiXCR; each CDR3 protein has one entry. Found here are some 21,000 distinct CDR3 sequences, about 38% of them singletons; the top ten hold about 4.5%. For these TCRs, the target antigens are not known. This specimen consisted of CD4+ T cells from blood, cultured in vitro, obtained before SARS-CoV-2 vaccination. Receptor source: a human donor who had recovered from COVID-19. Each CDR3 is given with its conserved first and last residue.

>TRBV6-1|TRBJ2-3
CASSGSSGQGTDTQYF
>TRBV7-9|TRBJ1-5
CASSSVTGGSNQPQHF
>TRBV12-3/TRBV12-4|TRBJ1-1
CASSSTGQSPHEAFF
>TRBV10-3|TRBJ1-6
CAISDGTSFNSPLHF
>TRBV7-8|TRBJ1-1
CASSLGTEAFF
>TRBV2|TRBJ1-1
CASRERVSTEAFF
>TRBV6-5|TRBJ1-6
CASSLQTGSGGRSPLHF
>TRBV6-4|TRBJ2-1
CASSDGGASNEQFF
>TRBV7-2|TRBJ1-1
CASSFDRVGTFF
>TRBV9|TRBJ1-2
CASRGTGTGVGGYTF
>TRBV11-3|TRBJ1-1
CASSTVGTEAFF
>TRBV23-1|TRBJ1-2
CASSQSCSQGFGYTF
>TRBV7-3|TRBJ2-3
CASSLTPTTSGSSYMQYF
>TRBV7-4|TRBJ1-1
CASSPIPFESTEAFF
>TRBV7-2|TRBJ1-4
CASSLVRDREEKLFF
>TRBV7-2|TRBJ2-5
CASSSTGVQETQYF